What follows is one T cell receptor beta chain and its context. Germline CDR1 is PRHDT and CDR2 is FYEKMQ (reference sequence). CDR3 length: 18 amino acids. This sample is part of a study of CD8 T cells in ankylosing spondylitis. TCRdb independently ran MiXCR on the 5' RACE reads; one entry per CDR3 protein. The sample yields roughly 40,000 distinct CDR3 sequences, about 11% seen once. The source is a male donor with ankylosing spondylitis or in good health (not recorded which). The chain joins TRBV13 to TRBJ2-1, with TRBD2 matching 9 bases. The sequencing sample was made of blood, either unsorted or a sorted T cell fraction (not recorded which). Here the CDR3 reads CTCSLGLPAGGLGNEQFF. The CDR3, as DNA: TGTACCTGCAGTTTAGGTCTCCCCGCGGGGGGGCTTGGTAATGAGCAGTTCTTC. Variable domain in full (rest from reference TRBV13 and TRBJ2-1): AAGVIQSPRHLIKEKRETATLKCYPIPRHDTVYWYQQGPGQDPQFLISFYEKMQSDKGSIPDRFSAQQFSDYHSELNMSSLELGDSALYFCTCSLGLPAGGLGNEQFFGPGTRLTVL.